These 18 T cell receptor beta chains were sequenced from one sample in a study of blood T cell repertoires in COVID-19 (TCRdb year 2020). The library was produced with the immunoSEQ multiplex PCR assay. Here the immuneACCESS table is served through TCRdb, limited to in-frame sequences with V and J called. Missing clones are a known gap in these copies; in checked studies unresolved V genes cover under half, and the rest lacks a known reason. This sample gives 280,000 or so clones in total; approximately 83% of them show up just once. Jointly, the top ten make up approximately 2% of the sample. Sequencing used peripheral blood. The receptors were sampled from a woman in her twenties or thirties who had recovered from COVID-19.

The rearrangement joins TRBV7-9 to TRBJ1-5, with D maybe TRBD1 (6 bases). This CDR3 comprises 13 residues. The ends were cut back, 7 bases at V and 6 bases at J, with 13 bases in the middle. Per germline, CDR1 SEHNR and CDR2 FQNEAQ (reference sequence). DNA for the CDR3: TGTGCCAGCACAACAGGGACCGGTCAGCCCCAGCATTTT. It encodes CASTTGTGQPQHF.

V is TRBV11-2 and J is TRBJ2-6, with D unresolved. The CDR3 has 14 residues. V shed 0 bases and J shed 4 bases, with 4 bases lying between them. Germline-derived CDR1 and CDR2 are SGHAT and FQNNGV. This CDR3 is CASSLDGGANVLTF. The DNA of the CDR3 is TGTGCCAGCAGCTTAGACGGGGGGGCCAACGTCCTGACTTTC. The full variable domain, rest sourced from reference TRBV11-2 and TRBJ2-6, is EAGVAQSPRYKIIEKRQSVAFWCNPISGHATLYWYQQILGQGPKLLIQFQNNGVVDDSQLPKDRFSAERLKGVDSTLKIQPAKLEDSAVYLCASSLDGGANVLTFGAGSRLTVL.

The J gene is TRBJ2-5, the V gene TRBV6-5, with TRBD1 matching 9 bases. CDR1 MNHEY and CDR2 SVGAGI come from the germline V gene. With V trimmed by 4 bases and J by 5 bases, 11 bases remained unmatched. The CDR3 totals 16 residues. CDR3 nucleotide sequence: TGTGCCAGCAGTTGGGGACAGGGCCCTGGTGAGGAGACCCAGTACTTC. Its protein product is CASSWGQGPGEETQYF.

The chain links TRBV11-3 to TRBJ2-5, with D tentatively TRBD1 (6 bases). Between the trimmed V and J ends, which lost 5 bases and 0 bases, there was a span of 13 bases. Looked up from germline, CDR1 is SGHNT and CDR2 is YENEEA. This CDR3 contains 15 residues. In nucleotides, the CDR3 is TGTGCCAGCAGCATTGGACAGAGCTACCAAGAGACCCAGTACTTC. Translating gives CASSIGQSYQETQYF.

This chain links TRBV16 with TRBJ2-7; D remains unclear. With 2 bases removed from V and 5 bases from J, the gap between germline ends came to 7 bases. Germline V gene lookup returns CDR1 KGHSY and CDR2 FQNENV. The CDR3 is made up of 12 amino acids. The CDR3 protein is CASSQGTNEQYF. The CDR3 DNA is TGTGCCAGCAGCCAAGGTACTAACGAGCAGTACTTC. The full variable domain, rest sourced from reference TRBV16 and TRBJ2-7, is GEEVAQTPKHLVRGEGQKAKLYCAPIKGHSYVFWYQQVLKNEFKFLISFQNENVFDETGMPKERFSAKCLPNSPCSLEIQATKLEDSAVYFCASSQGTNEQYFGPGTRLTVT.

In this sample, this clone turned up once. The genes are TRBV5-1 and TRBJ2-7, with a weak D call TRBD2 (6 bases). The CDR3 is made up of 15 amino acids. Between the trimmed V and J ends, which lost 0 bases and 5 bases, there was a span of 15 bases. Germline CDR1 is SGHRS and CDR2 is YFSETQ. This CDR3 is CASSLVAGSVHEQYF. The DNA for the CDR3 is TGCGCCAGCAGCTTGGTGGCGGGGAGTGTTCACGAGCAGTACTTC.

This chain joins TRBV6-5 and TRBJ2-5, with a tentative D call TRBD2 (6 bases). V was shortened by 4 bases and J by 5 bases, with 17 bases between the two germline ends. The germline CDR1 and CDR2 sequences are MNHEY and SVGAGI. This CDR3 is built from 15 residues. CDR3: CASSSKSSGLETQYF. The CDR3 region has the DNA TGTGCCAGCAGTTCAAAGAGTAGCGGCCTCGAGACCCAGTACTTC.

The chain links TRBV9 to TRBJ2-2, with D perhaps TRBD2 (6 bases). This CDR3 has 13 amino acids. The V gene lost 10 bases and the J gene lost 2 bases, with 12 bases spanning the gap. CDR1 SGDLS and CDR2 YYNGEE come from the germline V gene. In DNA, the CDR3 is TGTGCCTCGGGCGGGATAAACACCGGGGAGCTGTTTTTT. It translates to CASGGINTGELFF.

In DNA form, the CDR3 reads TGTGCCCACGGGGCAGGGGGCGTAGTTTCCCAGTACTTC. Protein: CAHGAGGVVSQYF. This chain uses TRBV6-6 with TRBJ2-5; TRBD1 aligns across 8 bases. Germline lookup yields CDR1 MNHNY and CDR2 SVGAGI (reference sequence). V dropped 11 bases and J dropped 9; count of bases not matched to a gene: 14. CDR3 length equals 13 residues.

This chain joins TRBV5-3 and TRBJ2-5; D not resolved. TRBV5-3 belongs to the ORF category, with a function that is uncertain. This CDR3 spans 15 amino acids. V gave up 0 bases and J gave up 1 base, with 10 bases separating them. CDR3 DNA: TGTGCCAGAAGCTTGGTGGCATACCTCCAAGAGACCCAGTACTTC. Translation: CARSLVAYLQETQYF.

This chain links TRBV2 with TRBJ1-1; no clear D. Germline V gene sequence: CDR1 SNHLY, CDR2 FYNNEI. The CDR3 totals 14 residues. Trimming pared 2 bases from V and 0 bases from J, leaving 7 bases between. The CDR3 is CASSELWLNTEAFF. The DNA of the CDR3 is TGTGCCAGCAGTGAATTATGGCTGAACACTGAAGCTTTCTTT.

The chain joins TRBV7-3 to TRBJ2-1; 8 nucleotides line up with TRBD2. The CDR3 length is 15 residues. The germline CDR1 and CDR2 sequences are SGHTA and FQGTGA. V lost 5 bases to trimming and J lost 1 base; unmatched junction nucleotides: 4. CDR3 sequence: CASSPSGSSYNEQFF. The CDR3 DNA is TGTGCCAGCAGCCCGAGCGGGAGTTCCTACAATGAGCAGTTCTTC.

About this clone itself: The same CDR3 is also encoded by other DNA sequences in this sample. The chain employs TRBV5-1 and TRBJ2-7; D perhaps matches TRBD2 (6 bases). Trimming stripped 0 bases from V and 1 base from J, with 26 bases between. This CDR3 has 20 residues. Looked up from germline, CDR1 is SGHRS and CDR2 is YFSETQ. For the CDR3, the DNA is TGCGCCAGCAGCTTGGGACGGGGAGGTAGCGGAAGGGCCCTTTCCTACGAGCAGTACTTC. Its protein is CASSLGRGGSGRALSYEQYF.

The rearrangement uses TRBV2 and TRBJ2-6, with no clear D. This CDR3 is built from 14 residues. Trimming shortened V by 6 bases and J by 2 bases, and 8 bases separated the two germline ends. The germline gives CDR1 SNHLY, CDR2 FYNNEI. The CDR3 DNA reads TGTGCCAGCAGCCCAGGCGCTGGGGCCAACGTCCTGACTTTC. Protein product: CASSPGAGANVLTF.

This clone was seen a few times. The chain is built from TRBV5-6 and TRBJ2-7; the D gene is possibly TRBD1 (6 bases). The CDR3 is made up of 15 amino acids. Trimming cost V 4 bases and J 0 bases, with 14 bases left between them. Germline V lookup: CDR1 SGHDT, CDR2 YYEEEE. The CDR3 bases are TGTGCCAGCAGCCCCGTTGGACAGACCTCCTACGAGCAGTACTTC. This sequence encodes CASSPVGQTSYEQYF.

This CDR3 reads CASSPRRQNTEAFF. CDR3 nucleotide sequence: TGTGCCAGCAGCCCACGACGACAGAACACTGAAGCTTTCTTT. J is TRBJ1-1 and V is TRBV7-9; no clear D. V shed 5 bases and J shed 1 base, with 11 bases lying between them. The CDR3 has 14 amino acids. Germline CDR1 reads SEHNR; CDR2 reads FQNEAQ (reference sequence).

The V gene is TRBV6-2 or TRBV6-3, the J gene TRBJ1-1; no clear D. V lost 5 bases, J lost 1 base, and 8 bases lay in between. The CDR3 spans 13 residues. Looked up from germline, CDR1 is MNHEY and CDR2 is SVGEGT. The CDR3 nucleotides are TGTGCCAGCAGTATATTGAGGAACACTGAAGCTTTCTTT. Translated, it gives CASSILRNTEAFF.

The rearrangement uses TRBV5-5 and TRBJ2-7; weak D call: TRBD1 (5 bases). The CDR3 contains 14 residues. The germline V and J ends were trimmed by 4 bases and 0 bases, with 11 bases remaining between them. The germline CDR1 and CDR2 sequences are SGHKS and YYEKEE (reference sequence). CDR3 DNA: TGTGCCAGCAGCAGCCACAGGCTCTCCTACGAGCAGTACTTC. Its protein product is CASSSHRLSYEQYF.